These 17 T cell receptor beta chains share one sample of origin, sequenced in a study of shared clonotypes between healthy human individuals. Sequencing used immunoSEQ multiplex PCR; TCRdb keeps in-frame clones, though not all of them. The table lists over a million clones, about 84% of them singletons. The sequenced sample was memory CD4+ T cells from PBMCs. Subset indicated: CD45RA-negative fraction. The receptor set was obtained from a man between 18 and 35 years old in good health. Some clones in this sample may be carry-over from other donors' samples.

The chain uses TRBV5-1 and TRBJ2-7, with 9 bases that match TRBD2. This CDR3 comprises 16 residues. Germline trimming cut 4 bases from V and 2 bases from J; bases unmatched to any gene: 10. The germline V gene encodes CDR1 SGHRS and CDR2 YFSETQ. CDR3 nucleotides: TGCGCCAGCAGCATTCGACCTAGCGGGGAAACCTACGAGCAGTACTTC. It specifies CASSIRPSGETYEQYF.

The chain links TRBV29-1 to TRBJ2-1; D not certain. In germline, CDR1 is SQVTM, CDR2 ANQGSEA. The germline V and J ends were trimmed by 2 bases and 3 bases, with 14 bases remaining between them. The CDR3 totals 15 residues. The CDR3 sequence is CSVESSRGFYNEQFF. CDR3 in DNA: TGCAGCGTTGAAAGTAGCAGAGGCTTCTACAATGAGCAGTTCTTC.

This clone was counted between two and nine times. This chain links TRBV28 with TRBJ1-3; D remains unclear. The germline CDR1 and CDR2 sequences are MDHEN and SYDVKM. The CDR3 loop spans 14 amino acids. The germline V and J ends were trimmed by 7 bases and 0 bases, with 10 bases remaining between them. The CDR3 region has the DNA TGTGCCAGCATTGACGCATACTCTGGAAACACCATATATTTT. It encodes CASIDAYSGNTIYF.

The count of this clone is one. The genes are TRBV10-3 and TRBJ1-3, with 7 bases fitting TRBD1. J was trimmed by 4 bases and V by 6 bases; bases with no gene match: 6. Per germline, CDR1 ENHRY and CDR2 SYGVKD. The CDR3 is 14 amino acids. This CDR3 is CAISLDREGNTIYF. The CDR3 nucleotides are TGTGCCATCAGCCTCGACAGGGAAGGAAACACCATATATTTT.

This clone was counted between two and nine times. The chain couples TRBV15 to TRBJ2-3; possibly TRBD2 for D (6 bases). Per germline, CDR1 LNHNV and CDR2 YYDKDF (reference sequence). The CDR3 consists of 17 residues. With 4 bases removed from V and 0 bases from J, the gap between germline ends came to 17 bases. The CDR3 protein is CATSTASGGMSTDTQYF. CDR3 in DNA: TGTGCCACCAGCACCGCCTCTGGCGGGATGAGCACAGATACGCAGTATTTT.

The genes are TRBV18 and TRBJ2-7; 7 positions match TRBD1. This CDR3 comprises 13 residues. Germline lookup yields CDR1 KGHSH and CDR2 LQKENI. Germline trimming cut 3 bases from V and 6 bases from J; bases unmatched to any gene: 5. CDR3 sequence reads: CASSPTGNPEQYF. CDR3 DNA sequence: TGTGCCAGCTCACCGACAGGGAACCCCGAGCAGTACTTC. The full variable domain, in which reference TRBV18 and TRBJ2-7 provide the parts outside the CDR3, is NAGVMQNPRHLVRRRGQEARLRCSPMKGHSHVYWYRQLPEEGLKFMVYLQKENIIDESGMPKERFSAEFPKEGPSILRIQQVVRGDSAAYFCASSPTGNPEQYFGPGTRLTVT.

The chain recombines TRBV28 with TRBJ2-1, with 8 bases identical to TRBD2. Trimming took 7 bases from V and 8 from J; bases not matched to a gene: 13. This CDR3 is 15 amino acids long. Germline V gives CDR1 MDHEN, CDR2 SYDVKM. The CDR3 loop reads CASKQPGLGFYEQFF. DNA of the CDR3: TGTGCCAGCAAACAACCGGGACTAGGATTTTATGAGCAGTTCTTC. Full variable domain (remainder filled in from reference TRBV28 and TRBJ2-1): DVKVTQSSRYLVKRTGEKVFLECVQDMDHENMFWYRQDPGLGLRLIYFSYDVKMKEKGDIPEGYSVSREKKERFSLILESASTNQTSMYLCASKQPGLGFYEQFFGPGTRLTVL.

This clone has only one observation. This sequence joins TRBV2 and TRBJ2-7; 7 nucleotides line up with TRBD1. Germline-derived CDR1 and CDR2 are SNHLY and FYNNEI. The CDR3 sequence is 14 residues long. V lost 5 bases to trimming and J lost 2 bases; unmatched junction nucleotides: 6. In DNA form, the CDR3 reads TGTGCCAGCAGTCCCGAACAGGGGACCTACGAGCAGTACTTC. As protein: CASSPEQGTYEQYF.

The CDR3 DNA reads TGTGCCAGCAGGGCGACAGGGTCCGCCGGGGAGCTGTTTTTT. It encodes CASRATGSAGELFF. This sequence joins TRBV2 and TRBJ2-2; 7 bases match TRBD1. CDR1 is SNHLY, CDR2 FYNNEI, per germline. This CDR3 is 14 amino acids long. V lost 6 bases and J lost 6; bases outside the gene matches: 7.

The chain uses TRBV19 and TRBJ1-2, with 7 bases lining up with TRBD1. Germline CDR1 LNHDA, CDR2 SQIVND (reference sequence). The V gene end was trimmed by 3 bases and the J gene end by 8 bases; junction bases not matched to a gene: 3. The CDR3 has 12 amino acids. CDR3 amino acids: CASSIPGGGYTF. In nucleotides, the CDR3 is TGTGCCAGTAGTATCCCAGGGGGAGGCTACACCTTC.

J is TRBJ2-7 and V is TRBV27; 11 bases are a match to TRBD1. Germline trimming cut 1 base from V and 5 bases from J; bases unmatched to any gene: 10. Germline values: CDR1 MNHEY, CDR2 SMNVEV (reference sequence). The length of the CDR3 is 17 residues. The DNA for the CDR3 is TGTGCCAGCAGTTTATACTACCCCGGGACAGGGGGAGACGAGCAGTACTTC. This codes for CASSLYYPGTGGDEQYF.

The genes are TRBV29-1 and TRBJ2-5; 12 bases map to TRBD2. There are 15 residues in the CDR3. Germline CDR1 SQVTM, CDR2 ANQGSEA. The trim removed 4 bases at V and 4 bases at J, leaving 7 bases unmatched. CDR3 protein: CSVGRGLAGRETQYF. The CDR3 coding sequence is TGCAGCGTTGGGAGGGGACTAGCGGGCCGAGAGACCCAGTACTTC.

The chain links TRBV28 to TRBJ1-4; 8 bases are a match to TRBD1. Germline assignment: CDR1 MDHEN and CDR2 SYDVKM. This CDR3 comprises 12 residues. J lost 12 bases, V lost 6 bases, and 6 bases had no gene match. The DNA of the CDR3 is TGTGCCAGCAGGAAGGGACAGGTTCAACTGTTTTTT. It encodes CASRKGQVQLFF.

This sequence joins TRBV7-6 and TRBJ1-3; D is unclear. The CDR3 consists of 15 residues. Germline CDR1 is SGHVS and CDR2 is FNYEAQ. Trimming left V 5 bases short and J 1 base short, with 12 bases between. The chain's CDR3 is CASSGYDISGNTIYF. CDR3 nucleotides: TGTGCCAGCAGCGGATACGATATATCTGGAAACACCATATATTTT.

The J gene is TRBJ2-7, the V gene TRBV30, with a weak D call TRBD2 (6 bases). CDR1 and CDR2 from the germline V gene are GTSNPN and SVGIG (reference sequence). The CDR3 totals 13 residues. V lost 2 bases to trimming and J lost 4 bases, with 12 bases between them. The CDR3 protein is CAWSRDSPYEQYF. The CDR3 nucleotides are TGTGCCTGGAGTCGGGACTCTCCGTACGAGCAGTACTTC.

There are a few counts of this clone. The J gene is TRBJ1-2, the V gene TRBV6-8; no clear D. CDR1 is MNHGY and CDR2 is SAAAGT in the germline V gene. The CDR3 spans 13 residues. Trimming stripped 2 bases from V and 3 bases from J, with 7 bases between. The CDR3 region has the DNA TGTGCCAGCAGTTACCGTACGTACTATGGCTACACCTTC. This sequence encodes CASSYRTYYGYTF.

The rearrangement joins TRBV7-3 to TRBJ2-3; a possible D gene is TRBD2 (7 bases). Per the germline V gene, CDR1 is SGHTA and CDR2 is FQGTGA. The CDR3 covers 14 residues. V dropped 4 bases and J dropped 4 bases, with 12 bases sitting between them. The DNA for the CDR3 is TGTGCCAGCAGCTCTTCGGGGGGCGCAGATACGCAGTATTTT. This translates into CASSSSGGADTQYF.